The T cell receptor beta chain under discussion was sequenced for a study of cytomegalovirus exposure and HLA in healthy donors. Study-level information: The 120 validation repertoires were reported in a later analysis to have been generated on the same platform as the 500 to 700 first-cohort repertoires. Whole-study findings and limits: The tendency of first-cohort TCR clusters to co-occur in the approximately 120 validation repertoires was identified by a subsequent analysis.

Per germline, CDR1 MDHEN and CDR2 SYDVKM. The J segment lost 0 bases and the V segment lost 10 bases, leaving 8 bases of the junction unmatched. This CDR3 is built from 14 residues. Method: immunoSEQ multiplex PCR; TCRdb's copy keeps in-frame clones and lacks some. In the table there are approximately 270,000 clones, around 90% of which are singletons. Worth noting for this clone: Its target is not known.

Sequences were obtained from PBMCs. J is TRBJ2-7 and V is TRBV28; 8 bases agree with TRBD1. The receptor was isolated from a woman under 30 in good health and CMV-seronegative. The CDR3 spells CAIDTGTGSYEQYF. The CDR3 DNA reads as TGTGCCATCGACACCGGGACAGGCTCCTACGAGCAGTACTTC.